This T cell receptor (beta chain) was identified in a study of PD-1 blockade in mismatch repair-deficient tumors (dated by TCRdb to the late 2010s). In terms of the full investigation: Between late 2013 and September 2016, more than 75 consecutive patients with about a dozen mismatch repair-deficient cancer types, all previously treated and progressing, were enrolled in the trial. Deep sequencing of TCR CDR3 regions was used to track tumor-associated T cell clones in peripheral blood of patients responding to PD-1 blockade. General study outcomes and caveats: Tumor-resident clones, often undetectable in blood before treatment, expanded rapidly after pembrolizumab and then contracted, generally before radiologic responses.

The library was prepared using the immunoSEQ multiplex PCR assay. TCRdb holds this immuneACCESS table with in-frame rearrangements only. Some clones are missing; in checked studies, unresolved V genes explain under half, and the rest has no known cause. The sample yields 25,000 to 30,000 clones; roughly 83% were counted once. The ten largest clonotypes hold 2.5% to 3% of the sample. Regarding this clone: The clone's antigen remains unknown. No much larger clone exists at a distance of one base, and base qualities are not known.

Interpreted using the paper, the time point label stands for: peripheral blood before pembrolizumab. For each enrolled patient, mismatch repair deficiency was established using either polymerase chain reaction or immunohistochemistry. A few patients who responded to pembrolizumab therapy underwent TCR sequencing. Pembrolizumab PD-1 blockade was prospectively tested in advanced mismatch repair-deficient cancers, regardless of tissue of origin, in the phase II trial. Peripheral blood T cell samples were gathered serially, both before PD-1 blockade started and at multiple time points afterward. The timing of each blood sample was reported as weeks after the first dose of pembrolizumab. CDR3 length: 15 amino acids, cysteine to phenylalanine. The CDR3 DNA has 45 bases and is translated from base 1. The germline V gene specifies SGHRS as CDR1 and YFSETQ as CDR2. V and J are truncated by 3 bases and 3 bases respectively, leaving an intervening sequence of 16 bases.

Material: PBMCs, obtained before pembrolizumab treatment. The sequence was collected from an adult with mismatch repair-deficient cancer. This sequence uses TRBV5-1 and TRBJ2-7; the D gene is perhaps TRBD1, on 5 matching bases. The CDR3 is CASSWLPGKFYEQYF. The sequenced DNA is TGCGCCAGCAGCTGGCTCCCAGGGAAGTTCTACGAGCAGTACTTC.